The entry below describes one T cell receptor beta chain. CDR3 size: 15 residues. V was trimmed by 2 bases and J by 5 bases, leaving 16 bases between them. Germline values: CDR1 SEHNR, CDR2 FQNEAQ (reference sequence). Time point of the sample: healthy volunteer bleed at 2 weeks. The starting material, unfractionated whole blood, was used for total RNA extraction. This sample was included in a study of human T cells and chemical hapten exposure. On the study more broadly: TCR yield per sample varied, mainly due to pooled library volumes.

Single cDNA molecules in the library carried unique molecular identifiers attached during preparation. TCRdb analysed the RACE reads with MiXCR anew, one entry per CDR3 protein. The data contain some 120,000 distinct CDR3 sequences, around 8.3% of them singletons. The chain combines TRBV7-9 with TRBJ2-7, with a tentative D call TRBD1 (6 bases). The TCR sequence derives from a male donor in good health. Some clones in this sample may be carry-over from other donors' samples. The sample consisted of whole blood. The CDR3 region is CASSLSDQGINEQYF. The CDR3 DNA reads TGTGCCAGCAGCTTATCGGACCAGGGGATAAACGAGCAGTACTTC.